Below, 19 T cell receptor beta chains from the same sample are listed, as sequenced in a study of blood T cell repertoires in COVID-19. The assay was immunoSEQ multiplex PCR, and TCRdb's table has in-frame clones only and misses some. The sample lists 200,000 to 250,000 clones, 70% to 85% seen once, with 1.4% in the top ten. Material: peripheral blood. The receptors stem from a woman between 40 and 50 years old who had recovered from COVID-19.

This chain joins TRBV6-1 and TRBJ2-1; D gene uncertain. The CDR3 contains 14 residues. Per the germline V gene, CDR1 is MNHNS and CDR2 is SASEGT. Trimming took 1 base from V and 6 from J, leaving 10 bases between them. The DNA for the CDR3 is TGTGCCAGCAGTGAAGGAATACAGCCCAATGAGCAGTTCTTC. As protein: CASSEGIQPNEQFF.

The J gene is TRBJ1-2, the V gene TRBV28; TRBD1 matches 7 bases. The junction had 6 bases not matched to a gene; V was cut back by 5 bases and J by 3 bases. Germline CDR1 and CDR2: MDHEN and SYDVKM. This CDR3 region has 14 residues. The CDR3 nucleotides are TGTGCCAGCAGTAAACAACAGGGGCACTATGGCTACACCTTC. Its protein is CASSKQQGHYGYTF.

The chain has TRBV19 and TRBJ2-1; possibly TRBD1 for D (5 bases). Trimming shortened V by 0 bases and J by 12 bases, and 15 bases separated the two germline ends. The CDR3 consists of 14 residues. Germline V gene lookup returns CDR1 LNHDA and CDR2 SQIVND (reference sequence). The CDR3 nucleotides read TGTGCCAGTAGTATAGATGCAGGGCCTCGCCGGCAGTTCTTC. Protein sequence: CASSIDAGPRRQFF.

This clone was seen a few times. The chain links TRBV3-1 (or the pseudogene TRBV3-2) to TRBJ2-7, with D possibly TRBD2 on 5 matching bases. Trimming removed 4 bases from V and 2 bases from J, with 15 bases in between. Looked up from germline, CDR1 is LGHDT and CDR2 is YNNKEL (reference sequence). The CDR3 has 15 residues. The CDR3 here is CASSLRSSGTYEQYF. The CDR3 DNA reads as TGTGCCAGCAGCCTCCGGTCCTCGGGGACCTACGAGCAGTACTTC.

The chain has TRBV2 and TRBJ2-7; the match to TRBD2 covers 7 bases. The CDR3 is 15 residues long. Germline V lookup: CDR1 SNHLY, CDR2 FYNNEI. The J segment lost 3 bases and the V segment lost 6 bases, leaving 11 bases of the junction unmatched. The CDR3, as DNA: TGTGCCAGCAGGTCCCCTAGCGGCGGGAACTACGAGCAGTACTTC. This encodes CASRSPSGGNYEQYF. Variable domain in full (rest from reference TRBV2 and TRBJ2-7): EPEVTQTPSHQVTQMGQEVILRCVPISNHLYFYWYRQILGQKVEFLVSFYNNEISEKSEIFDDQFSVERPDGSNFTLKIRSTKLEDSAMYFCASRSPSGGNYEQYFGPGTRLTVT.

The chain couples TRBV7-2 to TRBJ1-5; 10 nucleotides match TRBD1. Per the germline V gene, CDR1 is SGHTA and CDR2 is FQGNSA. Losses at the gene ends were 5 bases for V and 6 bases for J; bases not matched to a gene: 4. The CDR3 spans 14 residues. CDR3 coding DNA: TGTGCCAGCAGCCCGCGGACAGGGGGTCAGCCCCAGCATTTT. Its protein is CASSPRTGGQPQHF.

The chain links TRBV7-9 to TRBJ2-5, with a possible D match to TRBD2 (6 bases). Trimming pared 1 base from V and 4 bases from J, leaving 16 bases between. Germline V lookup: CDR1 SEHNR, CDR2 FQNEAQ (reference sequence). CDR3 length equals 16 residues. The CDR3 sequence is CASSLVGSGQGETQYF. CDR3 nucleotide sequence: TGTGCCAGCAGCTTAGTTGGTAGCGGTCAAGGAGAGACCCAGTACTTC.

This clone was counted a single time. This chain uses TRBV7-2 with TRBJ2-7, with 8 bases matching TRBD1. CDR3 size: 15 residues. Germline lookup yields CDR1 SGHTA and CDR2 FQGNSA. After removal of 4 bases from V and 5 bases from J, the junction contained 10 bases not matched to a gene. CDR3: CASSYAQGALDEQYF. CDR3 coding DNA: TGTGCCAGCAGCTACGCGCAGGGGGCGCTAGACGAGCAGTACTTC.

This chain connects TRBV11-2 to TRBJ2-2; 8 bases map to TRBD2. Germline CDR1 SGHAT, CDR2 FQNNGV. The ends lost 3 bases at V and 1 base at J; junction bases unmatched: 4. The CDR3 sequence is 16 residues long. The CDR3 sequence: CASSFPSGWNTGELFF. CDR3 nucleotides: TGTGCCAGCAGCTTCCCTAGCGGGTGGAACACCGGGGAGCTGTTTTTT.

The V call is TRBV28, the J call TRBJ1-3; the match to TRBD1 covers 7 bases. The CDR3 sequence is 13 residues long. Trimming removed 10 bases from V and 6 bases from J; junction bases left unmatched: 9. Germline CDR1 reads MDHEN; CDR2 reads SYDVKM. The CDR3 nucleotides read TGTGCCACCACCGGGACAGAGAAAAACACCATATATTTT. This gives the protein CATTGTEKNTIYF.

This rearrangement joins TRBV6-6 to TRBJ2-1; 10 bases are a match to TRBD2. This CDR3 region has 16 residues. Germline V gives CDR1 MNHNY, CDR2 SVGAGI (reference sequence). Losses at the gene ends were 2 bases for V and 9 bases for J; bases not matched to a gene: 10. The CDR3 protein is CASSYRASGGRGEQFF. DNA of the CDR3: TGTGCCAGCAGTTACAGGGCTAGCGGGGGCCGGGGTGAGCAGTTCTTC.

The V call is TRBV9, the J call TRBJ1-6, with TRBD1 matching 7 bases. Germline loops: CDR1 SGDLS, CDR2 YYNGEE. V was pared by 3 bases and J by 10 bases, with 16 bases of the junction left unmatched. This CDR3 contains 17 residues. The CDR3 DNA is TGTGCCAGCAGCGACGGACAGGACCATGGATTCGTGTCACCCCTCCACTTT. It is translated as CASSDGQDHGFVSPLHF.

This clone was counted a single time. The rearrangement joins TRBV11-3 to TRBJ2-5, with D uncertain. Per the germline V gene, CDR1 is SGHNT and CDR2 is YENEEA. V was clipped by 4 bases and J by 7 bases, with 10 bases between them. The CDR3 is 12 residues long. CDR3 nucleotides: TGTGCCAGCAGCTCCACCCCAGGGACCCAGTACTTC. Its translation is CASSSTPGTQYF.

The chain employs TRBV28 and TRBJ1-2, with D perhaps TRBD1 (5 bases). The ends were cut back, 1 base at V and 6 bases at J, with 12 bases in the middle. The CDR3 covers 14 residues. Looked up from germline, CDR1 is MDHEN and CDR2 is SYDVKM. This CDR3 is CASSLFKGMDGYTF. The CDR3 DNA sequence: TGTGCCAGCAGTTTATTTAAGGGGATGGATGGCTACACCTTC.

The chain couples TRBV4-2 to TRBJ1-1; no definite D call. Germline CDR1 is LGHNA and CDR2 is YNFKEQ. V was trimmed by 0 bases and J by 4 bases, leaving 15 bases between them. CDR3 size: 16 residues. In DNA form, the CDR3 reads TGTGCCAGCAGCCAAGATAGTATCAATCCTGGCACTGAAGCTTTCTTT. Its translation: CASSQDSINPGTEAFF.

CDR3 sequence: CASSKVQDRTSNQPQHF. The CDR3 region has the DNA TGTGCCAGCAGCAAAGTTCAGGACAGGACTAGCAATCAGCCCCAGCATTTT. The rearrangement joins TRBV21-1 to TRBJ1-5; TRBD1 is the table's D call, not checked against the DNA. TRBV21-1 constitutes a pseudogene. CDR3 length: 17 amino acids.

The CDR3 reads CASSEAPRFSGYTF. The CDR3 nucleotides are TGTGCCAGCAGTGAAGCGCCCCGTTTTAGCGGCTACACCTTC. V and J are TRBV2 and TRBJ1-2, with D unresolved. The CDR3 runs 14 residues. Germline assignment: CDR1 SNHLY and CDR2 FYNNEI. With 0 bases removed from V and 8 bases from J, the gap between germline ends came to 13 bases. Full variable domain (rest looked up from reference TRBV2 and TRBJ1-2): EPEVTQTPSHQVTQMGQEVILRCVPISNHLYFYWYRQILGQKVEFLVSFYNNEISEKSEIFDDQFSVERPDGSNFTLKIRSTKLEDSAMYFCASSEAPRFSGYTFGSGTRLTVV.

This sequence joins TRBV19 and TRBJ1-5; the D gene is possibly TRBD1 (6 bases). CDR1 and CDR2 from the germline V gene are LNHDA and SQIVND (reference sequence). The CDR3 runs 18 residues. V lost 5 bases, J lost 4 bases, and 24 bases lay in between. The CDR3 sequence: CASSDLKLGQTPNQPQHF. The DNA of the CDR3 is TGTGCCAGTAGTGACCTGAAACTTGGACAGACACCAAATCAGCCCCAGCATTTT. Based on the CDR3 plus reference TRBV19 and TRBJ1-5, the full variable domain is DGGITQSPKYLFRKEGQNVTLSCEQNLNHDAMYWYRQDPGQGLRLIYYSQIVNDFQKGDIAEGYSVSREKKESFPLTVTSAQKNPTAFYLCASSDLKLGQTPNQPQHFGDGTRLSIL.

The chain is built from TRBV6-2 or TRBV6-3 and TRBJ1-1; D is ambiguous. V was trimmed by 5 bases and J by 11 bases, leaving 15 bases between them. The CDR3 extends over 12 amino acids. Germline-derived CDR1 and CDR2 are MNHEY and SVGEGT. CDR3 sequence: CASSDREAQAFF. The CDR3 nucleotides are TGTGCCAGCAGTGACCGGGAGGCCCAGGCTTTCTTT.